The clone carrying this T cell receptor (beta chain) was counted only a few times. The data were obtained in a study of T cells after yellow fever vaccination. TCRdb passed the 5' RACE reads through MiXCR, listing each CDR3 protein once. The sample contains 610,000 or so distinct CDR3 sequences, approximately 13% of which appear only once. Trimming pared 5 bases from V and 5 bases from J, leaving 9 bases between. From germline, CDR1 is MDHEN and CDR2 SYDVKM. The CDR3 consists of 13 residues. The sequence was collected from a young man who received the YFV17D yellow fever vaccine. This chain connects TRBV28 to TRBJ2-2; D remains unclear. Sequencing used PBMCs, obtained on the day of the yellow fever booster vaccination. As DNA, the CDR3 is TGTGCCAGCAGTGGGCTTGGGACCGGGGAGCTGTTTTTT. Protein product: CASSGLGTGELFF.